These T cell receptor beta chains were read from a single sample in a study of shared clonotypes between healthy human individuals. Assay used: immunoSEQ multiplex PCR; TCRdb lists only in-frame clones, some missing. The sample lists a few million clones; around 94% were seen once. Source material: naive CD4+ T cells sorted from blood. The receptors were sampled from a man aged 18 to 30 in good health. CDR3s include the opening cysteine and the closing phenylalanine or tryptophan. The D gene is left open where the match is weak. Expanded clones get a size class; other rows say once, few or many, or leave the size out.

J: TRBJ2-3; V: TRBV29-1; size: -; D: -; DNA: TGCAGCACCCGCCGGGGCACCGATACGCAGTATTTT; CDR3: CSTRRGTDTQYF
J: TRBJ2-5; V: TRBV5-4; size: -; D: -; DNA: TGTGCCAGCAGCTTCTGGCAGGGCGGAGAGACCCAGTACTTC; CDR3: CASSFWQGGETQYF
J: TRBJ1-6; V: TRBV11-3; size: -; D: -; DNA: TGTGCCAGCAGCTTAGAGTTCGGCTCACCCCTCCACTTT; CDR3: CASSLEFGSPLHF
J: TRBJ2-2; V: TRBV30; size: -; D: -; DNA: TGTGCCTGGAGGCCAGGGGACTTATCGAACACCGGGGAGCTGTTTTTT; CDR3: CAWRPGDLSNTGELFF
J: TRBJ1-5; V: TRBV5-4; size: -; D: -; DNA: TGTGCCAGCAGCCGGGGGAGGGGTGAACAGCCCCAGCATTTT; CDR3: CASSRGRGEQPQHF
J: TRBJ1-3; V: TRBV10-2; size: -; D: -; DNA: TGCGCCAGCAGTGGGGGAAACACCATATATTTT; CDR3: CASSGGNTIYF
J: TRBJ2-5; V: TRBV7-9; size: -; D: -; DNA: TGTGCCAGCAGAGGAGAGGAGACCCAGTACTTC; CDR3: CASRGEETQYF
J: TRBJ1-1; V: TRBV2; size: -; D: -; DNA: TGTGCCAGCACCGGATCGGCGGGGAACACTGAAGCTTTCTTT; CDR3: CASTGSAGNTEAFF
J: TRBJ2-6; V: TRBV14; size: -; D: TRBD1; DNA: TGTGCCAGCAGCCCGATACAGGGGGGATCTCCTGGGGCCAACGTCCTGACTTTC; CDR3: CASSPIQGGSPGANVLTF
J: TRBJ2-2; V: TRBV9; size: -; D: -; DNA: TGTGCCAGCAGCGTGGGCGGGATGGCCGGGGAGCTGTTTTTT; CDR3: CASSVGGMAGELFF
J: TRBJ2-1; V: TRBV18; size: once; D: -; DNA: TGTGCCAGCTCACCCACCGGTGTGGGGGGGGCAAATGAGCAGTTCTTC; CDR3: CASSPTGVGGANEQFF
J: TRBJ2-7; V: TRBV2; size: -; D: TRBD1; DNA: TGTGCCGACCAAATTGGGACAGGCTACGAGCAGTACTTC; CDR3: CADQIGTGYEQYF
J: TRBJ2-2; V: TRBV2; size: -; D: TRBD1; DNA: TGTGCCAGCACAGGGGGCCTGAACACCGGGGAGCTGTTTTTT; CDR3: CASTGGLNTGELFF
J: TRBJ2-5; V: TRBV10-3; size: -; D: -; DNA: TGTGCCATCAGTGGCCGCAGGGTAGGCCAAGAGACCCAGTACTTC; CDR3: CAISGRRVGQETQYF
J: TRBJ2-4; V: TRBV7-9; size: -; D: TRBD2; DNA: TGTGCCAGCAGCTTAGGCGGCGGGGGACCCAAAAACATTCAGTACTTC; CDR3: CASSLGGGGPKNIQYF
J: TRBJ1-1; V: TRBV6-5; size: -; D: -; DNA: TGTGCCAGCAGTTACTCCACGGGGAGAACTGAAGCTTTCTTT; CDR3: CASSYSTGRTEAFF
J: TRBJ1-1; V: TRBV5-1; size: -; D: -; DNA: TGCGCCAGCAGCTCTCAGACGAACACTGAAGCTTTCTTT; CDR3: CASSSQTNTEAFF
J: TRBJ1-3; V: TRBV6-6; size: few; D: -; DNA: TGTGCCAGCAGTTACTCGGGAAACACCATATATTTT; CDR3: CASSYSGNTIYF
J: TRBJ2-7; V: TRBV12-5; size: -; D: TRBD1; DNA: TGTGCTAGTGGTTACGACAGGGGGTCCCTAATGGGCAGCGAGCAGTACTTC; CDR3: CASGYDRGSLMGSEQYF
J: TRBJ2-5; V: TRBV9; size: -; D: -; DNA: TGTGCCAGCAGCGCCCCGGGGGGCCCGTGGGAAGAGACCCAGTACTTC; CDR3: CASSAPGGPWEETQYF
J: TRBJ1-2; V: TRBV19; size: -; D: -; DNA: TGTGCCAGTAGTATAGGAAGGACGTATGGCTACACCTTC; CDR3: CASSIGRTYGYTF
J: TRBJ1-1; V: TRBV19; size: few; D: -; DNA: TGTGCCAGTAGTATAGAGGAGGGCACTGAAGCTTTCTTT; CDR3: CASSIEEGTEAFF
J: TRBJ2-7; V: TRBV6-5; size: -; D: TRBD1; DNA: TGTGCCAGCAGTAGACAGGGGCCCGGCGAGCAGTACTTC; CDR3: CASSRQGPGEQYF
J: TRBJ2-3; V: TRBV29-1; size: -; D: TRBD1; DNA: TGCAGCGCACAGGGGGGCCGGAGCACAGATACGCAGTATTTT; CDR3: CSAQGGRSTDTQYF
J: TRBJ1-2; V: TRBV27; size: -; D: -; DNA: TGTGCCAGCAGTTTATCGGGGGGCATTGGCTACACCTTC; CDR3: CASSLSGGIGYTF
J: TRBJ2-5; V: TRBV7-9; size: -; D: TRBD2; DNA: TGTGCCAGCAGCATGGGGACTAGTCTACGGGAGACCCAGTACTTC; CDR3: CASSMGTSLRETQYF
J: TRBJ1-1; V: TRBV10-3; size: -; D: -; DNA: TGTGCCATCTCTTTAGGGGGGAATGAAGCTTTCTTT; CDR3: CAISLGGNEAFF
J: TRBJ1-5; V: TRBV6-5; size: -; D: TRBD1; DNA: TGTGCCAGCAGCAGGGGGGACAGTGCTCAGCCCCAGCATTTT; CDR3: CASSRGDSAQPQHF
J: TRBJ2-1; V: TRBV28; size: -; D: -; DNA: TGTGCCAGCAGTTTTGGGCGCTCCAATGAGCAGTTCTTC; CDR3: CASSFGRSNEQFF
J: TRBJ1-1; V: TRBV25-1; size: once; D: -; DNA: TGTGCCAGCAGATCAGGGCAGAACACTGAAGCTTTCTTT; CDR3: CASRSGQNTEAFF
J: TRBJ2-1; V: TRBV6-1; size: -; D: TRBD1; DNA: TGTGCCAGCAGCCCGGACAGGGGCCACAATGAGCAGTTCTTC; CDR3: CASSPDRGHNEQFF
J: TRBJ2-1; V: TRBV7-2; size: -; D: -; DNA: TGTGCCAGCAGCTTAGGGTTCTCCACCAGGGCCAATGAGCAGTTCTTC; CDR3: CASSLGFSTRANEQFF
J: TRBJ2-5; V: TRBV5-6; size: -; D: -; DNA: TGTGCCAGCAGCTTGGCCCAGGGACAAGAGACCCAGTACTTC; CDR3: CASSLAQGQETQYF
J: TRBJ1-2; V: TRBV29-1; size: -; D: -; DNA: TGCAGCGTTGGGGGTGAACCCTATGGCTACACCTTC; CDR3: CSVGGEPYGYTF
J: TRBJ2-5; V: TRBV19; size: once; D: -; DNA: TGTGCCAGTAGTATAGCCTTCGGGCCCGAGGGGACCCAGTACTTC; CDR3: CASSIAFGPEGTQYF
J: TRBJ2-1; V: TRBV7-2; size: -; D: TRBD2; DNA: TGTGCCAGCAGCTTATTCGGGACTAGCGGGAGCATCAATGAGCAGTTCTTC; CDR3: CASSLFGTSGSINEQFF
J: TRBJ2-1; V: TRBV5-1; size: -; D: TRBD2; DNA: TGCGCCAGCAGAGAAGCGGGAGCGATGGGAGAGCAGTTCTTC; CDR3: CASREAGAMGEQFF
J: TRBJ2-2; V: TRBV5-6; size: few; D: -; DNA: TGTGCCAGCAGCTTCCAAACCGGGGAGCTGTTTTTT; CDR3: CASSFQTGELFF
J: TRBJ1-6; V: TRBV30; size: -; D: -; DNA: TGTGCCTGGGACGCGAATAATTCACCCCTCCACTTT; CDR3: CAWDANNSPLHF
J: TRBJ2-4; V: TRBV19; size: -; D: TRBD1; DNA: TGTGCCAGTAGTATTACAGGGGGGAAAAACATTCAGTACTTC; CDR3: CASSITGGKNIQYF
J: TRBJ2-2; V: TRBV18; size: -; D: -; DNA: TGTGCCAGCTCACCACCGTCCCCCGGGGAGCTGTTTTTT; CDR3: CASSPPSPGELFF
J: TRBJ2-2; V: TRBV2; size: -; D: -; DNA: TGTGCCAGCAGGGGGATACAGTCCGCGAACACCGGGGAGCTGTTTTTT; CDR3: CASRGIQSANTGELFF
J: TRBJ2-7; V: TRBV7-8; size: -; D: TRBD1; DNA: TGTGCCAGCAGCTTCCTAACAGCGGGACAGGGCTACGAGCAGTACTTC; CDR3: CASSFLTAGQGYEQYF
J: TRBJ2-7; V: TRBV28; size: -; D: -; DNA: TGTGCCAGCAGTTTATTTGGACGGAGCTCCTACGAGCAGTACTTC; CDR3: CASSLFGRSSYEQYF
J: TRBJ2-1; V: TRBV28; size: -; D: TRBD2; DNA: TGTGCCAGCACCTCACCGGGGGGTAATGAGCAGTTCTTC; CDR3: CASTSPGGNEQFF
J: TRBJ2-7; V: TRBV30; size: -; D: -; DNA: TGTGCCTGGGAAAAGGGACTTCTCTACGAGCAGTACTTC; CDR3: CAWEKGLLYEQYF
J: TRBJ2-5; V: TRBV4-3; size: -; D: TRBD2; DNA: TGCGCCAGCAGCCAAGAACCTAGCGGGACGGACCAGTACTTC; CDR3: CASSQEPSGTDQYF
J: TRBJ2-5; V: TRBV7-2; size: -; D: -; DNA: TGTGCCAGCAGCATAGACCACCTGGGGGCTTCGGCCCAGTACTTC; CDR3: CASSIDHLGASAQYF
J: TRBJ1-1; V: TRBV5-4; size: -; D: TRBD1; DNA: TGTGCCAGCAGCCCCCGACAGGGGACTATGAACACTGAAGCTTTCTTT; CDR3: CASSPRQGTMNTEAFF
J: TRBJ2-5; V: TRBV10-3; size: -; D: -; DNA: TGTGCCATCAGTGAGTCTGGGACACACCAAGAGACCCAGTACTTC; CDR3: CAISESGTHQETQYF
J: TRBJ1-1; V: TRBV11-2; size: -; D: -; DNA: TGTGCCAGCAGCTCCCCATGGAGGGGACCGAACACTGAAGCTTTCTTT; CDR3: CASSSPWRGPNTEAFF
J: TRBJ2-3; V: TRBV6-1; size: -; D: -; DNA: TGTGCCAGCAGTGTTATGAGGGATACGCAGTATTTT; CDR3: CASSVMRDTQYF
J: TRBJ1-1; V: TRBV19; size: -; D: -; DNA: TGTGCCAGTAGTATATCGGCGCTTCCCACGAACACTGAAGCTTTCTTT; CDR3: CASSISALPTNTEAFF
J: TRBJ2-1; V: TRBV11-2; size: -; D: TRBD2; DNA: TGTGCCAGCAGCTTCCTAGCGGGAGGTAACAATGAGCAGTTCTTC; CDR3: CASSFLAGGNNEQFF
J: TRBJ2-5; V: TRBV2; size: -; D: -; DNA: TGTGCCAGCAATGTCAGGTCAGGCGAGACCCAGTACTTC; CDR3: CASNVRSGETQYF
J: TRBJ1-5; V: TRBV6-6; size: -; D: -; DNA: TGTGCCAGCAGCCCTCCGGGACTGGGGAGTCAGCCCCAGCATTTT; CDR3: CASSPPGLGSQPQHF
J: TRBJ2-3; V: TRBV9; size: -; D: TRBD2; DNA: TGTGCCAGTTGCCGGGAGGGGGCAGATACGCAGTATTTT; CDR3: CASCREGADTQYF
J: TRBJ2-5; V: TRBV7-2; size: -; D: TRBD2; DNA: TGTGCCAGCAGCCCACGACTAGCGGGGAGAGAGACCCAGTACTTC; CDR3: CASSPRLAGRETQYF
J: TRBJ2-7; V: TRBV5-1; size: -; D: TRBD1; DNA: TGCGCCAGCAGCTTGGTGGGACAGGGCTACGAGCAGTACTTC; CDR3: CASSLVGQGYEQYF
J: TRBJ1-1; V: TRBV5-4; size: few; D: -; DNA: TGTGCCAGCAGTCACGACAGTAACACTGAAGCTTTCTTT; CDR3: CASSHDSNTEAFF